This T cell receptor beta chain was retrieved from a study of blood T cell repertoires in COVID-19 (dated by TCRdb to the early 2020s). Study-level background: The collaborator samples originated in the United States, Italy and Spain and spanned the acute and convalescent phases of COVID-19. The prospective study material was composed of cDNA or gDNA derived from T cells, B-cell-depleted T cells, or PBMCs. Subjects who had been exposed to COVID-19, were actively infected with it, or had recovered from it provided the deeply sampled blood TCRbeta repertoires that made up the dataset. The repertoires were released in a freely available public database meant as a resource for research on the immune response to SARS-CoV-2. The samples were drawn from the first 160 participants of the ongoing ImmuneRACE study and from 1,200 or so subjects provided by 6 global collaborators. The sample metadata nearly always contained a de-identified subject ID, COVID-19 status, age in years and sex. HLA class I and class II types, where available, came from metadata supplied by the sample provider rather than from assay-based typing. General conclusions and limits of the study: How much clinical and demographic metadata was included differed by source and by participant, and the metadata was provided uncurated.

Whole blood was collected in K2EDTA tubes by collaborating institutions according to the institutions' own protocols. For TCRbeta analysis, collaborator samples were shipped as frozen whole blood, as isolated PBMCs, or as DNA extracted from either sample type. V sheds 2 bases and J sheds 7 bases, leaving 8 bases between their ends. The germline V gene supplies CDR1 MNHNS and CDR2 SASEGT. There are 13 amino acids in the CDR3, from cysteine to phenylalanine inclusive. The retained sequence is limited to the CDR3, 39 bases, with the frame set at the first base. The table lists this clone with many counts. What this receptor recognizes is not known. Per-base quality was not reported, and no clone a single base away is much larger than it. The immunoSEQ Assay, a bias-controlled multiplex PCR, was used to amplify TCRbeta CDR3 regions from genomic DNA. As for the authors' bioinformatics: The number of nucleated cells in each sample was estimated from the amplification of reference gene primers within the assay. To quantify the absolute abundance of each unique TCRbeta CDR3 rearrangement, sequence reads were collapsed and filtered. For each sample, productive Simpson clonality was calculated as the square root of Simpson's diversity index across productive rearrangements. TCRdb holds this immuneACCESS table with in-frame rearrangements only. Some clones are missing; in checked studies, unresolved V genes explain under half, and the rest has no known cause. V, J and clone size were drawn from that table, and D and trimming were deduced from the DNA. For this sample the table gives 120,000 to 150,000 clones, of which roughly 82% were detected only once. The ten largest clones represent approximately 16% of the sample.

The sequencing sample was made of peripheral blood. Recombination linked TRBV6-1 to TRBJ2-2, with no confidently assigned D gene. The sequence came from a human donor with acute or convalescent COVID-19. The donor label of this sample is uncertain. Here is the DNA: TGTGCCAGCAGTGAAAGCGCGAACGGGGAGCTGTTTTTT. Translation gives CASSESANGELFF.